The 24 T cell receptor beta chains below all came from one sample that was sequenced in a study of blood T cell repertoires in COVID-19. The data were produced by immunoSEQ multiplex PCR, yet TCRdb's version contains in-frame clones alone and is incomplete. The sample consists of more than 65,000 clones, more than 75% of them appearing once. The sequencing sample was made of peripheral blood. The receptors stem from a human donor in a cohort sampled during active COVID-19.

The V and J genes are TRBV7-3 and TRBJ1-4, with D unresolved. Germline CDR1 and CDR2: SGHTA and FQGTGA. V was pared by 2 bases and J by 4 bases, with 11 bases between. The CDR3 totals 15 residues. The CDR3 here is CASSLGRVLNEKLFF. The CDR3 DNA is TGTGCCAGCAGCTTAGGGCGGGTGCTTAATGAAAAACTGTTTTTT. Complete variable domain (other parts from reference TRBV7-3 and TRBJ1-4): GAGVSQTPSNKVTEKGKYVELRCDPISGHTALYWYRQSLGQGPEFLIYFQGTGAADDSGLPNDRFFAVRPEGSVSTLKIQRTERGDSAVYLCASSLGRVLNEKLFFGSGTQLSVL.

The CDR3: CAISEETGRETQYF. CDR3 nucleotide sequence: TGTGCCATCAGTGAAGAGACAGGTCGAGAGACCCAGTACTTC. The chain recombines TRBV10-3 with TRBJ2-5; D is perhaps TRBD1 (6 bases). Deletions cut 3 bases from V and 4 bases from J, with 12 bases between. CDR1 is ENHRY, CDR2 SYGVKD, per germline. CDR3 length: 14 amino acids.

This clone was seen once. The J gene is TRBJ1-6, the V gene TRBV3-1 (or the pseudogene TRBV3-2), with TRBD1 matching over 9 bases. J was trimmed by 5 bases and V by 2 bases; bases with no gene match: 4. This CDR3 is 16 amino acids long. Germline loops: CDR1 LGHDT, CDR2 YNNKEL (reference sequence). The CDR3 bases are TGTGCCAGCAGCCAATATACAGGGGGCAATAATTCACCCCTCCACTTT. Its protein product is CASSQYTGGNNSPLHF.

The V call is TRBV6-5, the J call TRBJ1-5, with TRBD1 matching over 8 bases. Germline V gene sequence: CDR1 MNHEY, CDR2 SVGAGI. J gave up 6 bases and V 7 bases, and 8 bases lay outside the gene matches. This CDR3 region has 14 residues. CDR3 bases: TGTGCCAGCACGGCCGGACAGGGAGGTCAGCCCCAGCATTTT. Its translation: CASTAGQGGQPQHF.

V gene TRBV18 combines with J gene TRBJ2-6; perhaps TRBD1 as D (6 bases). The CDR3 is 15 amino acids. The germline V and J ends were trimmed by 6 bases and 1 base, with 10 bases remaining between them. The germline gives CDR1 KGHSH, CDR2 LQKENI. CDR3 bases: TGTGCCAGCTCGCGAACAGGGTCTGGGGCCAACGTCCTGACTTTC. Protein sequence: CASSRTGSGANVLTF.

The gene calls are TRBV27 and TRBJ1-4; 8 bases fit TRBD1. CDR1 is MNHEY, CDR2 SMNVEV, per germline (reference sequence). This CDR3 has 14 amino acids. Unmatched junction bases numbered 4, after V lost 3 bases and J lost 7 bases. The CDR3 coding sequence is TGTGCCAGCAGTTTTCAGGGGGCTGTTGAAAAACTGTTTTTT. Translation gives CASSFQGAVEKLFF.

The CDR3 nucleotides are TGTGCCAGCAGCCCCAGTGGAGGGTTGGTAGAGACCCAGTACTTC. Its protein is CASSPSGGLVETQYF. The gene calls are TRBV9 and TRBJ2-5; the D gene is possibly TRBD2 (6 bases). This CDR3 has 15 amino acids. The V gene lost 4 bases and the J gene lost 4 bases, with 17 bases spanning the gap. From germline, CDR1 is SGDLS and CDR2 YYNGEE.

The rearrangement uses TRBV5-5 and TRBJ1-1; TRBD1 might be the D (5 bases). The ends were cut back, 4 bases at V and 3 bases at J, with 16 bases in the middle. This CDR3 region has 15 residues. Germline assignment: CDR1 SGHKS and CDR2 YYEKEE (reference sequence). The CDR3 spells CASSATGFYDTEAFF. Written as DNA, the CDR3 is TGTGCCAGCAGCGCCACAGGTTTCTACGACACTGAAGCTTTCTTT.

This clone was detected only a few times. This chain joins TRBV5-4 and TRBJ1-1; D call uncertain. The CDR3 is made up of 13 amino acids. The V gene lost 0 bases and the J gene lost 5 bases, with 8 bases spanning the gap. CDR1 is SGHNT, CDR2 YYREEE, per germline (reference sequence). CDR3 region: CASSLEEGTEAFF. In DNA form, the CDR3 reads TGTGCCAGCAGCTTGGAGGAGGGAACTGAAGCTTTCTTT.

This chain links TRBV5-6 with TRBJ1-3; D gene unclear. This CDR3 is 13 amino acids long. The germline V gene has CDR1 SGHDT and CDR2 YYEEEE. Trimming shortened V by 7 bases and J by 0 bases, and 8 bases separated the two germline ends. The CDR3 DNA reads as TGTGCCAGCCGGGTTTACTCTGGAAACACCATATATTTT. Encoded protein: CASRVYSGNTIYF.

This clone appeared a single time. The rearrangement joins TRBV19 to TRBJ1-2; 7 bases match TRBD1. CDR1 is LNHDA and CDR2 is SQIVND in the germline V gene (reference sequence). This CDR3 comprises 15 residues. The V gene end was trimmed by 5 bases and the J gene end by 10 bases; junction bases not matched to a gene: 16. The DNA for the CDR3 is TGTGCCAGTAGTGAATCAGGGACAGCTATGGAGGACTACACCTTC. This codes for CASSESGTAMEDYTF. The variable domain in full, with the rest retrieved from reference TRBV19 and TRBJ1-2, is DGGITQSPKYLFRKEGQNVTLSCEQNLNHDAMYWYRQDPGQGLRLIYYSQIVNDFQKGDIAEGYSVSREKKESFPLTVTSAQKNPTAFYLCASSESGTAMEDYTFGSGTRLTVV.

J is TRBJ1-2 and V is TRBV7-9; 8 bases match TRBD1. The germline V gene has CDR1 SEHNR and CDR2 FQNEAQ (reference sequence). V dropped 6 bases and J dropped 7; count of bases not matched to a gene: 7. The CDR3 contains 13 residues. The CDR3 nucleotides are TGTGCCAGCAGTCAGGACAGGGCGGGTGGCTACACCTTC. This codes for CASSQDRAGGYTF.

CDR3 sequence reads: CASSRDRPRMNTEAFF. The CDR3 DNA reads as TGCGCCAGCAGCCGGGACAGGCCGAGAATGAACACTGAAGCTTTCTTT. The chain employs TRBV5-1 and TRBJ1-1, with 8 nucleotides matching TRBD1. Germline V lookup: CDR1 SGHRS, CDR2 YFSETQ. CDR3 length: 16 residues. With V trimmed by 4 bases and J by 0 bases, 8 bases remained unmatched.

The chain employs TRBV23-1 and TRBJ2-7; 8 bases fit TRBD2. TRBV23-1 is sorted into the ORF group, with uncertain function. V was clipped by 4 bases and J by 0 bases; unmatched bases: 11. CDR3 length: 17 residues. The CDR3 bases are TGCGCCAGCAGTCCTCCGCCAGCGGGGGCCAGCTCCTACGAGCAGTACTTC. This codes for CASSPPPAGASSYEQYF.

Here the CDR3 DNA reads TGCGCCAGCAGCCCGTCCGGACTAGTCTCTCCCGAGCAGTACTTC. It codes for CASSPSGLVSPEQYF. The chain joins TRBV5-1 to TRBJ2-7, with 7 bases fitting TRBD2. After removal of 4 bases from V and 6 bases from J, the junction contained 13 bases not matched to a gene. CDR3 length: 15 amino acids. The germline V gene has CDR1 SGHRS and CDR2 YFSETQ. The full variable domain, with the rest looked up from reference TRBV5-1 and TRBJ2-7, is KAGVTQTPRYLIKTRGQQVTLSCSPISGHRSVSWYQQTPGQGLQFLFEYFSETQRNKGNFPGRFSGRQFSNSRSEMNVSTLELGDSALYLCASSPSGLVSPEQYFGPGTRLTVT.

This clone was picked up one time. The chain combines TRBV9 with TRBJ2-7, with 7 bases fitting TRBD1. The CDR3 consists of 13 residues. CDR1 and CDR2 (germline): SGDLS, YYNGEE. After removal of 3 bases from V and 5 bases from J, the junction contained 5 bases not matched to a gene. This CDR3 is CASSAWDSDEQYF. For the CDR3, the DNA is TGTGCCAGCAGCGCCTGGGACAGCGACGAGCAGTACTTC.

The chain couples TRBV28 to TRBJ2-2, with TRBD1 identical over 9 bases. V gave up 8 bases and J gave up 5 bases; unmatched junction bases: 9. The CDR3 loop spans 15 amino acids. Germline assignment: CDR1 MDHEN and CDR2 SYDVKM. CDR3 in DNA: TGTGCCAGCGGAGAGACAGGGGGAGGTACCGGGGAGCTGTTTTTT. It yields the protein CASGETGGGTGELFF.

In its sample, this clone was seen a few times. The CDR3: CASSFPGSETQYF. CDR3 DNA sequence: TGTGCCAGCAGCTTTCCTGGGAGCGAGACCCAGTACTTC. This rearrangement joins TRBV11-2 to TRBJ2-5, with D possibly being TRBD2 (5 bases). V lost 3 bases and J lost 5, with 10 bases in between. The germline gives CDR1 SGHAT, CDR2 FQNNGV. The CDR3 totals 13 residues.

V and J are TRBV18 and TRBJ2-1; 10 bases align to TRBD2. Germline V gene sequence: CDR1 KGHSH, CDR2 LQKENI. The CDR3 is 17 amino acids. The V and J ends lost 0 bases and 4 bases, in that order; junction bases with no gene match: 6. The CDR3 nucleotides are TGTGCCAGCTCACCACCCCACGGGACTAGCGAGTACAATGAGCAGTTCTTC. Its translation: CASSPPHGTSEYNEQFF.

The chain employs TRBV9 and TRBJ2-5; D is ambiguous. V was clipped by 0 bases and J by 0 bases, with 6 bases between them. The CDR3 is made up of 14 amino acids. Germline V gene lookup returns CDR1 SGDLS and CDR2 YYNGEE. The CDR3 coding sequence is TGTGCCAGCAGCGTAGGTCCGTACCAAGAGACCCAGTACTTC. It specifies CASSVGPYQETQYF.

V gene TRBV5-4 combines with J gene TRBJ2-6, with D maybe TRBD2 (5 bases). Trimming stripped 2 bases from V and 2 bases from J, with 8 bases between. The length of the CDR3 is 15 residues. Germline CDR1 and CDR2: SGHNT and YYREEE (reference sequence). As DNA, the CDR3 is TGTGCCAGCAGCTTCTCGGGGACTGGGGCCAACGTCCTGACTTTC. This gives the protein CASSFSGTGANVLTF.

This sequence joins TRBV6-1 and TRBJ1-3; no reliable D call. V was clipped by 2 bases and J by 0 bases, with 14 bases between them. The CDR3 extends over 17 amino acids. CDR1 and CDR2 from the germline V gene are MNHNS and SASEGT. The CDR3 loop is CASSERVFPSSGNTIYF. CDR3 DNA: TGTGCCAGCAGTGAACGCGTCTTTCCGAGCTCTGGAAACACCATATATTTT.

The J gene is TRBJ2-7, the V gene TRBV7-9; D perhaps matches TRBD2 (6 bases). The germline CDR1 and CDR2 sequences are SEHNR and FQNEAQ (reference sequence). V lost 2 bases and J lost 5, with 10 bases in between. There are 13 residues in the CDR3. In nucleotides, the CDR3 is TGTGCCAGCAGCTTAAAGGCGGGGCACGAGCAGTACTTC. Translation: CASSLKAGHEQYF. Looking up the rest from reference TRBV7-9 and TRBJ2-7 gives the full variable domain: DTGVSQNPRHKITKRGQNVTFRCDPISEHNRLYWYRQTLGQGPEFLTYFQNEAQLEKSRLLSDRFSAERPKGSFSTLEIQRTEQGDSAMYLCASSLKAGHEQYFGPGTRLTVT.

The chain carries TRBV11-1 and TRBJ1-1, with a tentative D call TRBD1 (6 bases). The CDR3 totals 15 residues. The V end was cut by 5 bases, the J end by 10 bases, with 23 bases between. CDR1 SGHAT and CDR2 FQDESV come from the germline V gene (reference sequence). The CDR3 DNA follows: TGTGCCAGCAGCCACAGGGATGACCTGACTGGGGGAGCTTTCTTT. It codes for CASSHRDDLTGGAFF.